Below are 27 T cell receptor beta chains sequenced from a single sample in a study of blood T cell repertoires in COVID-19. The method was immunoSEQ multiplex PCR; TCRdb's version includes in-frame clones alone and lacks a portion of them. The profile covers about 24,000 clones, with around 87% appearing a single time and less than 30% taken by the ten largest. The sample comprised peripheral blood. The receptors stem from a human donor with active COVID-19. The donor label of this sample is uncertain.

This clone appeared a single time. The chain joins TRBV2 to TRBJ1-5; 7 bases map to TRBD1. Trimming cost V 9 bases and J 3 bases; bases outside gene matches: 11. Germline CDR1 SNHLY, CDR2 FYNNEI. The CDR3 runs 15 residues. Written as DNA, the CDR3 is TGTGCCAGTCGCTCGGGACAGCTGAACAATCAGCCCCAGCATTTT. It yields the protein CASRSGQLNNQPQHF.

The rearrangement uses TRBV19 and TRBJ2-7; D is possibly TRBD2 (5 bases). CDR1 is LNHDA and CDR2 is SQIVND in the germline V gene (reference sequence). The CDR3 contains 12 residues. V was cut by 4 bases and J by 7 bases, with 11 bases left in between. The CDR3 reads CASSRVLGEQYF. The CDR3 coding sequence is TGTGCCAGTAGTAGGGTACTAGGGGAGCAGTACTTC.

The chain joins TRBV5-1 to TRBJ2-7; 10 positions agree with TRBD2. The ends lost 5 bases at V and 4 bases at J; junction bases unmatched: 6. Germline CDR1 SGHRS, CDR2 YFSETQ. The CDR3 runs 14 residues. The CDR3 sequence: CASSPPSGSYEQYF. CDR3 nucleotides: TGCGCCAGCAGTCCCCCTAGCGGGAGTTACGAGCAGTACTTC.

The chain has TRBV19 and TRBJ1-2; 8 nucleotides align to TRBD1. CDR1 and CDR2 from the germline V gene are LNHDA and SQIVND (reference sequence). The V gene end was trimmed by 7 bases and the J gene end by 4 bases; junction bases not matched to a gene: 17. This CDR3 comprises 17 residues. The CDR3 here is CASTKAFLQGASYGYTF. As DNA, the CDR3 is TGTGCCAGTACCAAAGCCTTCTTGCAGGGGGCTTCCTATGGCTACACCTTC.

The chain couples TRBV5-4 to TRBJ2-5; TRBD2 aligns across 12 bases. Germline loops: CDR1 SGHNT, CDR2 YYREEE (reference sequence). The CDR3 has 17 amino acids. After removal of 0 bases from V and 5 bases from J, the junction contained 8 bases not matched to a gene. CDR3 bases: TGTGCCAGCAGCTTGGAGACTAGCGGGAGTGCTCGGGAGACCCAGTACTTC. Translation gives CASSLETSGSARETQYF.

V gene TRBV5-4 combines with J gene TRBJ2-7; 8 nucleotides align to TRBD2. The V gene end was trimmed by 2 bases and the J gene end by 7 bases; junction bases not matched to a gene: 8. The germline gives CDR1 SGHNT, CDR2 YYREEE (reference sequence). CDR3 length: 14 amino acids. CDR3 sequence (DNA): TGTGCCAGCAGCTTTTACGGGGGGGCTGAAGAGCAGTACTTC. This sequence encodes CASSFYGGAEEQYF.

This chain links TRBV7-6 with TRBJ2-3; the D gene is possibly TRBD2 (6 bases). The CDR3 length is 14 residues. In germline, CDR1 is SGHVS, CDR2 FNYEAQ. With 6 bases removed from V and 6 bases from J, the gap between germline ends came to 16 bases. The CDR3 loop reads CASSPGGRGDTQYF. The CDR3 coding sequence is TGTGCCAGCAGTCCCGGGGGTCGGGGTGATACGCAGTATTTT. Looking up the rest from reference TRBV7-6 and TRBJ2-3 gives the full variable domain: GAGVSQSPRYKVTKRGQDVALRCDPISGHVSLYWYRQALGQGPEFLTYFNYEAQQDKSGLPNDRFSAERPEGSISTLTIQRTEQRDSAMYRCASSPGGRGDTQYFGPGTRLTVL.

This chain uses TRBV15 with TRBJ2-1, with 12 positions matching TRBD2. The CDR3 length is 15 residues. With 1 base clipped from V and 7 bases from J, the junction kept 2 bases outside the gene matches. The V gene's germline CDR1 is LNHNV and CDR2 YYDKDF (reference sequence). The CDR3: CATSRGLAGVNEQFF. In DNA, the CDR3 is TGTGCCACCAGCAGAGGACTAGCGGGGGTTAATGAGCAGTTCTTC.

V gene TRBV24-1 combines with J gene TRBJ2-5; 7 bases are a match to TRBD1. V lost 4 bases to trimming and J lost 0 bases; unmatched junction nucleotides: 4. Per the germline V gene, CDR1 is KGHDR and CDR2 is SFDVKD. This CDR3 has 15 amino acids. CDR3 sequence: CATSDLGQYQETQYF. DNA for the CDR3: TGTGCCACCAGTGACCTGGGACAGTACCAAGAGACCCAGTACTTC.

The V gene is TRBV24-1, the J gene TRBJ2-2; no clear D. The CDR3 has 14 residues. Germline loops: CDR1 KGHDR, CDR2 SFDVKD. Trimming took 5 bases from V and 6 from J, leaving 12 bases between them. As DNA, the CDR3 is TGTGCCACCAGTGCGGCGACAAACCCCGGGGAGCTGTTTTTT. This translates into CATSAATNPGELFF.

This chain links TRBV29-1 with TRBJ2-3, with 8 bases lining up with TRBD1. After removal of 7 bases from V and 6 bases from J, the junction contained 3 bases not matched to a gene. The CDR3 loop spans 11 amino acids. Germline V CDR1 and CDR2: SQVTM, ANQGSEA. The CDR3 loop reads CSGYRGDTQYF. CDR3 DNA sequence: TGCAGCGGGTACAGGGGGGATACGCAGTATTTT.

The chain uses TRBV5-6 and TRBJ2-4; the D gene is possibly TRBD1 (5 bases). V lost 4 bases, J lost 8 bases, and 13 bases lay in between. The CDR3 has 13 amino acids. Germline lookup yields CDR1 SGHDT and CDR2 YYEEEE. This CDR3 is CASSTGRRDIQYF. The DNA of the CDR3 is TGTGCCAGCAGCACAGGAAGAAGGGACATTCAGTACTTC.

CDR3 protein: CASSTNRGDEQYF. The CDR3 DNA sequence: TGTGCCAGCAGCACCAACAGGGGCGACGAGCAGTACTTC. The V and J genes are TRBV3-1 (or the pseudogene TRBV3-2) and TRBJ2-7; 7 bases match TRBD1. The CDR3 contains 13 residues. V dropped 5 bases and J dropped 5; count of bases not matched to a gene: 6. Looked up from germline, CDR1 is LGHDT and CDR2 is YNNKEL (reference sequence).

The chain carries TRBV9 and TRBJ2-7; possibly TRBD2 for D (6 bases). Germline lookup yields CDR1 SGDLS and CDR2 YYNGEE. With 3 bases removed from V and 1 base from J, the gap between germline ends came to 14 bases. The CDR3 consists of 15 residues. The CDR3 spells CASSANRDSSYEQYF. The CDR3, as DNA: TGTGCCAGCAGCGCGAATCGGGACTCTTCCTACGAGCAGTACTTC.

The gene calls are TRBV5-5 and TRBJ1-1, with 8 bases lining up with TRBD1. The J segment lost 0 bases and the V segment lost 2 bases, leaving 6 bases of the junction unmatched. The V gene's germline CDR1 is SGHKS and CDR2 YYEKEE (reference sequence). The CDR3 is 16 residues long. The CDR3 here is CASSLGTGGMNTEAFF. The CDR3 DNA follows: TGTGCCAGCAGCTTAGGAACAGGGGGAATGAACACTGAAGCTTTCTTT.

A few counts support this clone. The chain recombines TRBV7-3 with TRBJ1-5, with a tentative D call TRBD1 (5 bases). The CDR3 runs 13 residues. Germline values: CDR1 SGHTA, CDR2 FQGTGA. Trimming pared 4 bases from V and 4 bases from J, leaving 8 bases between. CDR3 DNA sequence: TGTGCCAGCAGCTGGGGCCAGAATCAGCCCCAGCATTTT. Its protein product is CASSWGQNQPQHF.

The table lists this clone with a count of one. This chain links TRBV5-5 with TRBJ2-2; 10 bases align to TRBD2. With V trimmed by 2 bases and J by 5 bases, 9 bases remained unmatched. Germline V gene data show CDR1 as SGHKS and CDR2 as YYEKEE (reference sequence). The length of the CDR3 is 17 residues. Here the CDR3 reads CASSFLSSGGATGELFF. CDR3 bases: TGTGCCAGCAGCTTCCTCTCTAGCGGGGGTGCAACCGGGGAGCTGTTTTTT.

The chain links TRBV2 to TRBJ2-5; D remains unclear. The CDR3 sequence is 12 residues long. Germline values: CDR1 SNHLY, CDR2 FYNNEI. Deletions cut 7 bases from V and 12 bases from J, with 18 bases between. As DNA, the CDR3 is TGTGCCAGCAATCAGTGGTCCACCTCCAAGTACTTC. It specifies CASNQWSTSKYF.

The V gene is TRBV27, the J gene TRBJ2-3; D remains unclear. Trimming cost V 0 bases and J 0 bases, with 4 bases left between them. The germline gives CDR1 MNHEY, CDR2 SMNVEV (reference sequence). This CDR3 has 14 residues. CDR3: CASSLSSSTDTQYF. The CDR3 region has the DNA TGTGCCAGCAGTTTATCCTCTAGCACAGATACGCAGTATTTT.

The rearrangement joins TRBV6-5 to TRBJ2-2; 11 bases are shared with TRBD2. The germline CDR1 and CDR2 sequences are MNHEY and SVGAGI. V gave up 8 bases and J gave up 1 base; unmatched junction bases: 3. The CDR3 loop spans 15 amino acids. The CDR3 is CASRTSGRNTGELFF. CDR3 nucleotide sequence: TGTGCCAGCCGCACTAGCGGGAGGAACACCGGGGAGCTGTTTTTT.

The chain carries TRBV3-1 (or the pseudogene TRBV3-2) and TRBJ2-1; unclear D gene. Germline V gives CDR1 LGHDT, CDR2 YNNKEL (reference sequence). CDR3 size: 12 residues. Trimming left V 4 bases short and J 6 bases short, with 7 bases between. The CDR3: CASSPTGNEQFF. CDR3 DNA: TGTGCCAGCAGCCCCACGGGCAATGAGCAGTTCTTC.

The chain has TRBV4-1 and TRBJ2-5; 8 positions agree with TRBD1. There are 16 residues in the CDR3. The V segment lost 4 bases and the J segment 5 bases; nucleotides outside the gene matches: 12. Germline V CDR1 and CDR2: MGHRA, YSYEKL. CDR3 sequence reads: CASSPQQGGSKETQYF. As DNA, the CDR3 is TGCGCCAGCAGCCCCCAACAGGGGGGATCAAAGGAGACCCAGTACTTC.

The rearrangement joins TRBV7-9 to TRBJ2-5; TRBD2 aligns across 7 bases. The CDR3 runs 14 residues. V lost 2 bases, J lost 5 bases, and 5 bases stayed unmatched. Per the germline V gene, CDR1 is SEHNR and CDR2 is FQNEAQ (reference sequence). The CDR3, as DNA: TGTGCCAGCAGCTTACGGCGGGAGTTTGAGACCCAGTACTTC. Protein sequence: CASSLRREFETQYF. The full variable domain, with the rest looked up from reference TRBV7-9 and TRBJ2-5, is DTGVSQNPRHKITKRGQNVTFRCDPISEHNRLYWYRQTLGQGPEFLTYFQNEAQLEKSRLLSDRFSAERPKGSFSTLEIQRTEQGDSAMYLCASSLRREFETQYFGPGTRLLVL.

The chain carries TRBV18 and TRBJ1-6; 8 bases align to TRBD1. CDR1 is KGHSH, CDR2 LQKENI, per germline. The CDR3 length is 17 residues. Trimming at V came to 3 bases and at J to 10 bases, leaving 14 bases not matched to a gene. The CDR3 DNA follows: TGTGCCAGCTCACCCACCAGTACAGGGGGGTCGGGGTCACCCCTCCACTTT. It specifies CASSPTSTGGSGSPLHF.

The chain joins TRBV12-3 or TRBV12-4 to TRBJ2-7; maybe TRBD1 (5 bases). Between the trimmed V and J ends, which lost 6 bases and 2 bases, there was a span of 11 bases. This CDR3 is 13 amino acids long. This chain's CDR3 is CASRRTGAYEQYF. In DNA, the CDR3 is TGTGCCAGCAGACGTACAGGTGCCTACGAGCAGTACTTC.

The rearrangement links TRBV5-1 to TRBJ2-7, with 8 bases fitting TRBD1. Germline V gene data show CDR1 as SGHRS and CDR2 as YFSETQ. The V and J ends lost 4 bases and 3 bases, in that order; junction bases with no gene match: 6. The CDR3 is made up of 14 amino acids. DNA of the CDR3: TGCGCCAGCAGCCAGACAACAGGGGGCTACGAGCAGTACTTC. Amino acids: CASSQTTGGYEQYF.

The chain recombines TRBV11-3 with TRBJ2-3, with no clear D. CDR1 is SGHNT, CDR2 YENEEA, per germline. Trimming took off 0 bases at V and 2 bases at J, with 6 bases between the two ends. The CDR3 totals 14 residues. CDR3 DNA: TGTGCCAGCAGCTTAGATGGGCACACAGATACGCAGTATTTT. Translated: CASSLDGHTDTQYF.